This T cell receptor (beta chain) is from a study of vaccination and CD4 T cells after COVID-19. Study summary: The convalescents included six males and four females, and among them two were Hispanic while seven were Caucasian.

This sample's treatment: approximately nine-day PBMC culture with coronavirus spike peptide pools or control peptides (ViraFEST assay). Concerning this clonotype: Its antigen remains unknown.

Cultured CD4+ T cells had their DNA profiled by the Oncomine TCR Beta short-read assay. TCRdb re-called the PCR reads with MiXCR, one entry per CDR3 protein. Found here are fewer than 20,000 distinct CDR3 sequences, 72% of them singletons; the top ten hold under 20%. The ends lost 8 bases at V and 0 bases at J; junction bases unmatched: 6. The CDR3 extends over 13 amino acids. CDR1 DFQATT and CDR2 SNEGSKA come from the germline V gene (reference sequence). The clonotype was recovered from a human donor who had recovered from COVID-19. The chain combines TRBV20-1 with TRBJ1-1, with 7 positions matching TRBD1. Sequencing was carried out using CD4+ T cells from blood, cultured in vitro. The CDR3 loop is CSPRDSLNTEAFF. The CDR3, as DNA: TGCAGTCCGAGGGACAGCTTGAACACTGAAGCTTTCTTT.